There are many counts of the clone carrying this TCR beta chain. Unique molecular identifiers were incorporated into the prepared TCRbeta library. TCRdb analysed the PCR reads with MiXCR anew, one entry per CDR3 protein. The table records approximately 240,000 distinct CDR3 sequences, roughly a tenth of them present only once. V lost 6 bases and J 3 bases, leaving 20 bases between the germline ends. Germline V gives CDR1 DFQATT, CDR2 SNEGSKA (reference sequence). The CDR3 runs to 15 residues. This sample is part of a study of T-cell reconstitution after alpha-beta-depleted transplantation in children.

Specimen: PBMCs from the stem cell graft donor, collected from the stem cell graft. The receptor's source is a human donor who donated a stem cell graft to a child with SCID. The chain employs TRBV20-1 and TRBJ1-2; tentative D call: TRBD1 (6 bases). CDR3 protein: CSAALWGALDYGYTF. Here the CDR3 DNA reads TGCAGTGCCGCCTTATGGGGGGCTCTGGACTATGGCTACACCTTC.